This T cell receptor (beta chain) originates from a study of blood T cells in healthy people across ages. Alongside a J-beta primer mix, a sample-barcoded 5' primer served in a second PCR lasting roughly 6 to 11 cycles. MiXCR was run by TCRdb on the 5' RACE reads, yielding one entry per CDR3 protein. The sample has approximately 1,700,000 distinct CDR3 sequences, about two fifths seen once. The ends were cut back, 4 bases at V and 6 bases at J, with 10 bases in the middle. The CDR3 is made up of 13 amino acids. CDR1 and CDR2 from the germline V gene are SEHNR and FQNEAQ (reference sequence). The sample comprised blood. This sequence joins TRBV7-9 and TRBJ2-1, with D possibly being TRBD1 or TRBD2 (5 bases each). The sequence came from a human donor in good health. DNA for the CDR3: TGTGCCAGCAGCTCCCCGGGGACCAATGAGCAGTTCTTC. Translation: CASSSPGTNEQFF.